Sequencing of this T cell receptor beta chain was carried out in a study of blood T cell repertoires in COVID-19 (TCRdb year 2020). Broadly, across the study: Samples covering the acute and convalescent phases of COVID-19 were provided by collaborators in the United States, Italy and Spain. A de-identified subject ID, COVID-19 status, age in years and sex were almost always included in the sample metadata. Subjects who had been exposed to COVID-19, were actively infected with it, or had recovered from it provided the deeply sampled blood TCRbeta repertoires that made up the dataset. Where available, HLA class I and class II types were obtained from metadata supplied by the sample provider rather than from assay-based typing. The material from the prospective study consisted of cDNA or gDNA derived from T cells, B-cell-depleted T cells, or PBMCs. A freely available public database, intended as a resource for researchers studying the immune response to SARS-CoV-2, is where the repertoires were released. Samples were obtained from the ongoing ImmuneRACE study (first 160 participants) and from over 1,000 subjects provided by 6 global collaborators.

Each collaborating institution followed its own protocols to collect whole blood in K2EDTA tubes. For TCRbeta analysis, collaborators shipped samples in one of three forms: frozen whole blood, isolated PBMCs, or DNA extracted from either of those sample types. Inclusive of the bounding cysteine and phenylalanine, the CDR3 is 13 residues long. Just CDR3 DNA is preserved here, 39 bases in frame from base 1. V loses 7 bases, J loses 6 bases, and the germline ends lie 18 bases apart. Based on the germline V gene, the CDR1 and CDR2 sequences are SQVTM and ANQGSEA. Turning to this clone: No cognate antigen has been identified for it. Per-base qualities were not stored, and no clone one base away is much larger.

The paper's findings and limits, for the study overall: How much clinical and demographic metadata was included differed by source and by participant, and the metadata was provided uncurated.

TCRbeta CDR3 regions were amplified from genomic DNA by means of the immunoSEQ Assay, a bias-controlled multiplex PCR. The original pipeline was this. The number of nucleated cells in each sample was estimated from the amplification of reference gene primers within the assay. To quantify the absolute abundance of each unique TCRbeta CDR3 rearrangement, sequence reads were collapsed and filtered. For each sample, productive Simpson clonality was calculated as the square root of Simpson's diversity index over productive rearrangements. The immuneACCESS repertoire file appears here via TCRdb, limited to in-frame rearrangements. These files lack a portion of the clones; in checked studies, under half of the deficit traces to unresolved V genes, and the cause of the others is not known. The V and J calls and clone size come from that table; D and trimming were worked out from the DNA. The sample yields over 80,000 clones; approximately 85% were counted once. Of the sample, about 7% falls within the top ten clones.

The rearranged chain carries TRBV29-1 and TRBJ1-2; a confident D gene designation cannot be given. The sample comprised peripheral blood. This TCR was sampled from a man aged 65 to 79 with acute or convalescent COVID-19. CDR3 loop: CSAVILWANGYTF. The base sequence is TGCAGCGCCGTGATTTTGTGGGCAAATGGCTACACCTTC.